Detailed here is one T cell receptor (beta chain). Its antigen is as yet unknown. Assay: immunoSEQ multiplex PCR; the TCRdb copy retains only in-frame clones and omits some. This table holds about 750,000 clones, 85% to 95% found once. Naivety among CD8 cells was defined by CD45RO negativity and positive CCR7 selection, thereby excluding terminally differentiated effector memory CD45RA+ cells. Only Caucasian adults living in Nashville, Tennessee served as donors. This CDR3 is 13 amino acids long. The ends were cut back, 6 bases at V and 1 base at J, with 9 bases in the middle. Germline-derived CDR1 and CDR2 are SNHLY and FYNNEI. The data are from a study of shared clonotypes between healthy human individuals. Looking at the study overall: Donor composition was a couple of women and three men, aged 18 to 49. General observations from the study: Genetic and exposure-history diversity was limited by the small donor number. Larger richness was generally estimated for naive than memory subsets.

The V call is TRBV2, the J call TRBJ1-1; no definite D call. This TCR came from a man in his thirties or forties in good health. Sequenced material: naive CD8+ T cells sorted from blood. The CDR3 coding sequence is TGTGCCAGCAGCGCGCGCGAGAACACTGAAGCTTTCTTT. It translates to CASSARENTEAFF.